This TCR beta chain stems from a study of regulatory T cells in long-lasting Graves disease. Study as a whole: By definition, persistent Graves' disease involved antithyroid drugs for over 5 years alongside positive TSH receptor antibodies.

Germline trimming cut 4 bases from V and 3 bases from J; bases unmatched to any gene: 10. The CDR3 extends over 16 amino acids. The V gene's germline CDR1 is SGDLS and CDR2 YYNGEE. Noted time point: persistent/refractory GD, antithyroid drugs over 5 years with positive TRAb. Extracted RNA from PBMCs served as the source of the TCR library. On this clonotype: Its antigen is undetermined.

The authors built TCR beta libraries using iRepertoire HTBI primers and Arm-PCR of CDR3 regions. One entry per CDR3 protein, called by TCRdb with MiXCR from the multiplex PCR reads. The sample has about 470,000 distinct CDR3 sequences, 20% to 25% seen once; the top ten hold more than 6%. General study results and limits: Those with persistent Graves' had less TCR diversity than newly diagnosed patients. The small sample size may have reduced accuracy. Among the persistent patients, 2,500 to 3,000 public clonotypes were shared, more than the approximately 970 shared among new patients.

This receptor was identified in a female donor with Graves disease. The chain couples TRBV9 to TRBJ1-1; 9 positions match TRBD1. The source material was peripheral blood mononuclear cells (PBMCs), sampled when the disease was refractory, from a patient treated with antithyroid drugs. Here the CDR3 DNA reads TGTGCCAGCAGCCTAAACCCAGACAGGGGGGACACTGAAGCTTTCTTT. Protein: CASSLNPDRGDTEAFF.